Below, 28 T cell receptor beta chains from the same sample are listed, as sequenced in a study of cytomegalovirus exposure and HLA in healthy donors. Vbeta (60) and Jbeta (13) primers were used in the PCR. Using immunoSEQ multiplex PCR, the repertoire was profiled, and TCRdb retains in-frame clones only, with some absent. Here the sample spans roughly 190,000 clones, 84% being singletons. Sequencing was performed on PBMCs. Every receptor here comes from a woman aged 45-65 years in good health and CMV-seropositive.

The chain carries TRBV4-1 and TRBJ1-2; D remains ambiguous. The germline V gene encodes CDR1 MGHRA and CDR2 YSYEKL. Trimming pared 2 bases from V and 8 bases from J, leaving 12 bases between. The CDR3 contains 13 residues. In DNA form, the CDR3 reads TGCGCCAGCAGCCAAATTGGGCTTGGCGGCTACACCTTC. It encodes CASSQIGLGGYTF.

The chain uses TRBV7-9 and TRBJ1-6; no reliable D call. The germline CDR1 and CDR2 sequences are SEHNR and FQNEAQ (reference sequence). CDR3 size: 15 residues. Trimming removed 4 bases from V and 5 bases from J, with 12 bases in between. CDR3 in amino acids: CASSSQALNNSPLHF. DNA for the CDR3: TGTGCCAGCAGCTCTCAGGCCCTAAATAATTCACCCCTCCACTTT.

J is TRBJ1-5 and V is TRBV28; 8 bases map to TRBD1. V lost 6 bases and J lost 2; bases outside the gene matches: 6. The V gene's germline CDR1 is MDHEN and CDR2 SYDVKM. The CDR3 loop spans 15 amino acids. The CDR3 reads CASSLTGAGNQPQHF. The CDR3 nucleotides read TGTGCCAGCAGCCTGACAGGGGCGGGCAATCAGCCCCAGCATTTT. Full variable domain (rest looked up from reference TRBV28 and TRBJ1-5): DVKVTQSSRYLVKRTGEKVFLECVQDMDHENMFWYRQDPGLGLRLIYFSYDVKMKEKGDIPEGYSVSREKKERFSLILESASTNQTSMYLCASSLTGAGNQPQHFGDGTRLSIL.

The gene calls are TRBV10-2 and TRBJ2-5; 8 bases agree with TRBD2. The DNA end is a closer match to TRBJ2-7, so the J assignment may be wrong. Germline loops: CDR1 WSHSY, CDR2 SAAADI. The CDR3 extends over 14 amino acids. The CDR3 sequence: CASSVGGGPYEQYF. DNA for the CDR3: TGCGCCAGCAGTGTGGGCGGGGGGCCCTACGAGCAGTACTTC.

The chain carries TRBV19 and TRBJ1-2, with 8 bases identical to TRBD1. The CDR3 runs 16 residues. V trimming: 2 bases; J trimming: 3 bases; junction bases outside the gene matches: 8. Germline lookup yields CDR1 LNHDA and CDR2 SQIVND (reference sequence). The CDR3 DNA sequence: TGTGCCAGTAGTATATCCCCACAGGGGGGAGACTATGGCTACACCTTC. Encoded protein: CASSISPQGGDYGYTF.

V gene TRBV5-1 combines with J gene TRBJ1-6, with 9 bases matching TRBD1. V was pared by 1 base and J by 6 bases, with 14 bases of the junction left unmatched. The CDR3 has 19 residues. Germline lookup yields CDR1 SGHRS and CDR2 YFSETQ. The CDR3 DNA follows: TGCGCCAGCAGCTTGAGTACACCGGGACAGGGAATAGTTAATTCACCCCTCCACTTT. This gives the protein CASSLSTPGQGIVNSPLHF.

The chain couples TRBV4-1 to TRBJ1-2; D possibly corresponds to TRBD1 (5 bases). Per germline, CDR1 MGHRA and CDR2 YSYEKL. Deletions cut 4 bases from V and 2 bases from J, with 8 bases between. The CDR3 length is 13 residues. CDR3 bases: TGCGCCAGCAGCCCGACAGAAAACTATGGCTACACCTTC. Protein sequence: CASSPTENYGYTF.

V and J are TRBV4-2 and TRBJ2-1; D gene uncertain. Trimming left V 3 bases short and J 0 bases short, with 12 bases between. This CDR3 is 16 amino acids long. Germline values: CDR1 LGHNA, CDR2 YNFKEQ. The CDR3 coding sequence is TGTGCCAGCAGCCACGTACCACGTAGCTCCTACAATGAGCAGTTCTTC. This gives the protein CASSHVPRSSYNEQFF.

The V and J genes are TRBV7-9 and TRBJ2-1, with a tentative D call TRBD2 (5 bases). Per germline, CDR1 SEHNR and CDR2 FQNEAQ (reference sequence). With 5 bases removed from V and 12 bases from J, the gap between germline ends came to 14 bases. This CDR3 region has 12 residues. In nucleotides, the CDR3 is TGTGCCAGCAGCCCCCTCGCGGGCCGGCAGTTCTTC. Translating it yields CASSPLAGRQFF.

The chain employs TRBV7-3 and TRBJ2-5, with 14 nucleotides matching TRBD2. In germline, CDR1 is SGHTA, CDR2 FQGTGA. J gave up 5 bases and V 5 bases, and 4 bases lay outside the gene matches. The CDR3 contains 15 residues. CDR3 loop: CASSQTSGGVETQYF. CDR3 in DNA: TGTGCCAGCAGCCAGACTAGCGGGGGGGTGGAGACCCAGTACTTC.

The CDR3 bases are TGTGCCAGCAGTTACGTTGCGGGGACTCCCGGGACCCAGTACTTC. Translating it yields CASSYVAGTPGTQYF. The V call is TRBV6-5, the J call TRBJ2-5; D might be TRBD2 (6 bases). Trimming took 2 bases from V and 7 from J, leaving 17 bases between them. The germline V gene encodes CDR1 MNHEY and CDR2 SVGAGI. This CDR3 region has 15 residues.

This sequence joins TRBV5-1 and TRBJ2-2; TRBD1 matches at 11 bases. This CDR3 spans 15 amino acids. Germline CDR1 is SGHRS and CDR2 is YFSETQ. Trimming at V came to 4 bases and at J to 7 bases, leaving 6 bases not matched to a gene. This CDR3 is CASSARTGGFGELFF. The CDR3 DNA reads TGCGCCAGCAGCGCCCGGACAGGGGGCTTCGGGGAGCTGTTTTTT. Full variable domain (outside the CDR3, taken from reference TRBV5-1 and TRBJ2-2): KAGVTQTPRYLIKTRGQQVTLSCSPISGHRSVSWYQQTPGQGLQFLFEYFSETQRNKGNFPGRFSGRQFSNSRSEMNVSTLELGDSALYLCASSARTGGFGELFFGEGSRLTVL.

The chain recombines TRBV14 with TRBJ1-3, with D hard to call. The V and J ends lost 3 bases and 0 bases respectively, with 3 bases between them. Germline assignment: CDR1 SGHDN and CDR2 FVKESK. The length of the CDR3 is 13 residues. In DNA form, the CDR3 reads TGTGCCAGCAGCCAGGCCTCTGGAAACACCATATATTTT. Protein product: CASSQASGNTIYF.

This chain links TRBV5-4 with TRBJ1-1, with a possible D match to TRBD1 (5 bases). V lost 3 bases to trimming and J lost 1 base, with 10 bases between them. Per germline, CDR1 SGHNT and CDR2 YYREEE (reference sequence). The CDR3 extends over 14 amino acids. CDR3: CASSSGGTNTEAFF. The CDR3 nucleotides read TGTGCCAGCAGCTCGGGGGGAACGAACACTGAAGCTTTCTTT.

The rearrangement links TRBV30 to TRBJ1-3, with D unresolved. Germline V gene data show CDR1 as GTSNPN and CDR2 as SVGIG (reference sequence). Trimming removed 3 bases at V and 0 bases at J, with 6 bases between. This CDR3 contains 13 residues. The CDR3 sequence is CAWRRDSGNTIYF. In nucleotides, the CDR3 is TGTGCCTGGAGAAGAGACTCTGGAAACACCATATATTTT. The full variable domain, in which reference TRBV30 and TRBJ1-3 provide the parts outside the CDR3, is SQTIHQWPATLVQPVGSPLSLECTVEGTSNPNLYWYRQAAGRGLQLLFYSVGIGQISSEVPQNLSASRPQDRQFILSSKKLLLSDSGFYLCAWRRDSGNTIYFGEGSWLTVV.

The chain has TRBV5-1 and TRBJ1-1; perhaps TRBD1 as D (6 bases). CDR3 length: 15 amino acids. The germline gives CDR1 SGHRS, CDR2 YFSETQ. Between the trimmed V and J ends, which lost 0 bases and 3 bases, there was a span of 12 bases. The CDR3 sequence is CASSLGFQGHTEAFF. DNA for the CDR3: TGCGCCAGCAGCTTGGGGTTTCAGGGGCACACTGAAGCTTTCTTT. The variable domain in full, completed from reference TRBV5-1 and TRBJ1-1, reads KAGVTQTPRYLIKTRGQQVTLSCSPISGHRSVSWYQQTPGQGLQFLFEYFSETQRNKGNFPGRFSGRQFSNSRSEMNVSTLELGDSALYLCASSLGFQGHTEAFFGQGTRLTVV.

The genes are TRBV10-1 and TRBJ2-2; TRBD2 might be the D (5 bases). The V gene's germline CDR1 is WNHNN and CDR2 SYGVQD (reference sequence). V dropped 3 bases and J dropped 4 bases, with 6 bases sitting between them. The CDR3 length is 13 residues. CDR3 DNA: TGCGCCAGCAGTGACGGGGTCACCGGGGAGCTGTTTTTT. Protein product: CASSDGVTGELFF.

CDR3 in DNA: TGTGCCAGCTCACCACTCTGGGGGGGGGACACTGAAGCTTTCTTT. The encoded protein is CASSPLWGGDTEAFF. V and J are TRBV18 and TRBJ1-1; D possibly corresponds to TRBD1 (5 bases). The germline V gene encodes CDR1 KGHSH and CDR2 LQKENI. This CDR3 is built from 15 residues. The V and J ends lost 1 base and 3 bases respectively, with 12 bases between them. Looking up the rest from reference TRBV18 and TRBJ1-1 gives the full variable domain: NAGVMQNPRHLVRRRGQEARLRCSPMKGHSHVYWYRQLPEEGLKFMVYLQKENIIDESGMPKERFSAEFPKEGPSILRIQQVVRGDSAAYFCASSPLWGGDTEAFFGQGTRLTVV.

The chain joins TRBV5-8 to TRBJ1-4; unclear D gene. The germline CDR1 and CDR2 sequences are SGHTS and YDEGEE. The CDR3 consists of 13 residues. V dropped 5 bases and J dropped 7 bases, with 12 bases sitting between them. This CDR3 reads CASRRSPSEKLFF. Written as DNA, the CDR3 is TGTGCCAGCAGACGGAGTCCGAGTGAAAAACTGTTTTTT.

V gene TRBV5-6 combines with J gene TRBJ2-3; 9 positions agree with TRBD2. CDR3 length: 16 residues. Germline trimming cut 0 bases from V and 5 bases from J; bases unmatched to any gene: 7. The germline V gene has CDR1 SGHDT and CDR2 YYEEEE. Here the CDR3 reads CASSLGRGGAGDTQYF. DNA of the CDR3: TGTGCCAGCAGCTTGGGTCGCGGGGGGGCGGGAGATACGCAGTATTTT.

The V and J genes are TRBV28 and TRBJ2-7; D may be TRBD2 (5 bases). Germline V gene lookup returns CDR1 MDHEN and CDR2 SYDVKM. The CDR3 is made up of 13 amino acids. Trimming removed 5 bases at V and 3 bases at J, with 11 bases between. CDR3 sequence: CASSTGIYYEQYF. CDR3 coding DNA: TGTGCCAGCAGTACCGGGATCTACTACGAGCAGTACTTC.

J is TRBJ2-3 and V is TRBV30; 7 positions match TRBD1. Germline V gene sequence: CDR1 GTSNPN, CDR2 SVGIG (reference sequence). Unmatched junction bases numbered 4, after V lost 0 bases and J lost 1 base. The CDR3 consists of 15 residues. DNA for the CDR3: TGTGCCTGGAGTGTAGTAACAGGGGGCACAGATACGCAGTATTTT. Protein product: CAWSVVTGGTDTQYF.

The rearrangement joins TRBV19 to TRBJ2-7; TRBD1 matches 9 bases. The CDR3 has 15 amino acids. J lost 4 bases, V lost 3 bases, and 7 bases had no gene match. Germline V CDR1 and CDR2: LNHDA, SQIVND (reference sequence). CDR3 loop: CASSMAGQGLYEQYF. The CDR3 DNA reads as TGTGCCAGTAGTATGGCGGGACAGGGTCTTTACGAGCAGTACTTC.

This chain joins TRBV5-6 and TRBJ1-4; D gene ambiguous. V lost 4 bases and J lost 5, with 6 bases in between. The CDR3 is made up of 12 amino acids. CDR1 and CDR2 from the germline V gene are SGHDT and YYEEEE. Here the CDR3 DNA reads TGTGCCAGCAGCGGCCCGAATGAAAAACTGTTTTTT. Protein: CASSGPNEKLFF.

The chain recombines TRBV7-6 with TRBJ2-3; D gene ambiguous. V lost 1 base, J lost 2 bases, and 10 bases lay in between. The CDR3 totals 15 residues. Germline CDR1 is SGHVS and CDR2 is FNYEAQ. The CDR3 nucleotides read TGTGCCAGCAGCTTAGGAGCGAAACACACAGATACGCAGTATTTT. Its protein product is CASSLGAKHTDTQYF.

The chain carries TRBV29-1 and TRBJ2-7, with D possibly being TRBD2 (6 bases). V lost 2 bases and J 11 bases, leaving 16 bases between the germline ends. The germline V gene has CDR1 SQVTM and CDR2 ANQGSEA. The CDR3 is 12 amino acids. CDR3 sequence reads: CSVEPMGGRKYF. As DNA, the CDR3 is TGCAGCGTTGAACCGATGGGAGGCCGCAAGTACTTC.

This chain connects TRBV5-1 to TRBJ2-3, with D perhaps matching TRBD1 (6 bases). Trimming stripped 3 bases from V and 2 bases from J, with 10 bases between. CDR1 and CDR2 (germline): SGHRS, YFSETQ. This CDR3 region has 14 residues. Written as DNA, the CDR3 is TGCGCCAGCAGCTCAGGACAGCCCACAGATACGCAGTATTTT. Its protein product is CASSSGQPTDTQYF.

The V call is TRBV7-2, the J call TRBJ2-7; TRBD2 agrees at 7 bases. V was clipped by 5 bases and J by 3 bases; unmatched bases: 4. From germline, CDR1 is SGHTA and CDR2 FQGNSA. The CDR3 consists of 13 residues. The CDR3 here is CASSASGYYEQYF. In DNA form, the CDR3 reads TGTGCCAGCAGCGCTAGCGGATACTACGAGCAGTACTTC.